Listed below are T cell receptor beta chains from one sample, sequenced in a study of cytotoxic CD8 clonotypes in ibrutinib-treated CLL. TCRdb's table, derived via immunoSEQ multiplex PCR, lists solely in-frame clones and lacks some. The sample yields approximately 190,000 clones, more than 75% seen once. Here the sequenced sample was PBMCs, taken after 12 months of ibrutinib treatment. The receptors here all came from a human donor with chronic lymphocytic leukemia. Both conserved end residues are part of each CDR3. A D gene is named only where the DNA matches it firmly. Not every row has a clone size; where given, it reads once, few, many or a size class.

TRBJ2-7,.,TRBV5-6,.,TGTGCCAGCAGCCTGAAGACAGGTACCTACGAGCAGTACTTC,CASSLKTGTYEQYF
TRBJ1-2,.,TRBV28,.,TGTGCCAGCAGTTTGAACCGGGACAAAGGAACCTTC,CASSLNRDKGTF
TRBJ2-3,.,TRBV7-9,.,TGTGCCAGCAGCCACCCCGCACTACACGGCACAGATACGCAGTATTTT,CASSHPALHGTDTQYF
TRBJ2-2,.,TRBV7-9,.,TGTGCCAGCAGCTTTCACACCGGGGAGCTGTTTTTT,CASSFHTGELFF
TRBJ2-1,.,TRBV10-1,.,TGCGCCAGCAGTGGGACAGCTTACAATGAGCAGTTCTTC,CASSGTAYNEQFF
TRBJ2-3,.,TRBV5-1,.,TGCGCCAGCAAGCAAATGACCGGGACAGATACGCAGTATTTT,CASKQMTGTDTQYF
TRBJ2-7,.,TRBV5-1,.,TGCGCCAGCAGCTCACGGACGGCCTCCTACGAGCAGTACTTC,CASSSRTASYEQYF
TRBJ1-1,.,TRBV5-1,.,TGCGCCAGCTCCTCCGGGACACAGAACACTGAAGCTTTCTTT,CASSSGTQNTEAFF
TRBJ1-2,.,TRBV27,.,TGTGCCAGCAGTTTGGTTACAGGAGGCGATGGCTACACCTTC,CASSLVTGGDGYTF
TRBJ2-3,.,TRBV4-1,.,TGCGCCAGCAGCCAGACGACTAGTATCGGGACAGATACGCAGTATTTT,CASSQTTSIGTDTQYF
TRBJ2-7,TRBD2,TRBV18,few,TGTGCCAGCTCACCAGGGGGGGGGACCTACGAGCAGTACTTC,CASSPGGGTYEQYF
TRBJ2-7,.,TRBV6-5,.,TGTGCCAGTTGTTCGAACTCCTACGAGCAGTACTTC,CASCSNSYEQYF
TRBJ2-7,TRBD2,TRBV6-5,.,TGTGCCAGCAGTTACTCGGGTCTAGCGGGAGACCAGTTGCAGTACTTC,CASSYSGLAGDQLQYF
TRBJ2-1,TRBD2,TRBV27,few,TGTGCCAGCAGTTTATCCCGAGGACTAGCGGCCTACAATGAGCAGTTCTTC,CASSLSRGLAAYNEQFF
TRBJ1-1,.,TRBV5-1,.,TGCGCCAGCAGCTTGGAGATGGGGACCTCAGAAGCTTTCTTT,CASSLEMGTSEAFF
TRBJ1-5,.,TRBV28,.,TGTGCCAGCAGTTTGAGGACTGGCCTTCGGCCCCAGCATTTT,CASSLRTGLRPQHF
TRBJ2-7,.,TRBV4-1,.,TGCGCCAGCAGCCAAGGTGGGCAGGGAATGATCTACGAGCAGTACTTC,CASSQGGQGMIYEQYF
TRBJ2-7,TRBD1,TRBV2,.,TGTGCCAGCAGTCTCCGGGACAGGGGGCGCGAGCAGTACTTC,CASSLRDRGREQYF
TRBJ2-3,TRBD2,TRBV9,.,TGTGCCAGCAGCGTAGCTCCGGGGGGGCGATTGGCAGATACGCAGTATTTT,CASSVAPGGRLADTQYF
TRBJ2-3,.,TRBV12-5,few,TGTGCTAGTGGTTTCCCCTCCGGGACACGGACACGAGATACGCAGTATTTT,CASGFPSGTRTRDTQYF
TRBJ1-2,.,TRBV4-2,.,TGTGCCAGCAGCCAAGCCCACGGGACAACGAACTATGGCTACACCTTC,CASSQAHGTTNYGYTF
TRBJ2-7,.,TRBV28,.,TGTGCCAGCAGTTTACGGGGACGGTCCAGGTACGAGCAGTACTTC,CASSLRGRSRYEQYF
TRBJ2-3,.,TRBV10-1,.,TGCGCCAGCAGATCCAGCGACAGCACAGATACGCAGTATTTT,CASRSSDSTDTQYF
TRBJ2-7,TRBD2,TRBV2,.,TGTGCCAGCAGGGTGGGAGGGAGCTCCTACGAGCAGTACTTC,CASRVGGSSYEQYF
TRBJ1-2,.,TRBV29-1,.,TGCAGCGTTGGGGGACGCTTCCCAGGCTACACCTTC,CSVGGRFPGYTF
TRBJ2-2,TRBD2,TRBV9,once,TGTGCCAGCAGCGTAGATCTTGGGACTACCTTAAACACCGGGGAGCTGTTTTTT,CASSVDLGTTLNTGELFF
TRBJ2-4,.,TRBV5-8,.,TGTGCCAGCAGCTCGTTCCATCAGGGAGCCAAAAACATTCAGTACTTC,CASSSFHQGAKNIQYF
TRBJ2-7,.,TRBV13,many,TGTGCCAGCAGCCTCACCGGGTCCCGAGGGGGCGAGCAGTACTTC,CASSLTGSRGGEQYF
TRBJ2-3,.,TRBV6-5,.,TGTGCCAGCAGTTACATCGAGGTGGGGGCAGATACGCAGTATTTT,CASSYIEVGADTQYF
TRBJ2-6,.,TRBV6-4,many,TGTGCCAGCAGTGACAACTCTGGGGCCAACGTCCTGACTTTC,CASSDNSGANVLTF
TRBJ2-2,TRBD1,TRBV5-4,.,TGTGCCAGCAGCCATGACAGGGACGAGGCCGGGGAGCTGTTTTTT,CASSHDRDEAGELFF
TRBJ2-1,.,TRBV7-9,.,TGTGCCAGCAGCCGGGGACACTACTCCTACAATGAGCAGTTCTTC,CASSRGHYSYNEQFF
TRBJ1-4,.,TRBV5-1,few,TGCGCCAGCAGCTTGGGGTTGAATGAAAAACTGTTTTTT,CASSLGLNEKLFF
TRBJ2-7,.,TRBV13,.,TGTGCCAGCAGCCCCCGGACTCTCGGGGCCGAGCAGTACTTC,CASSPRTLGAEQYF
TRBJ2-7,TRBD1,TRBV27,.,TGTGCCACTTCCCGGGACAGGCGCTCCTACGAGCAGTACTTC,CATSRDRRSYEQYF
TRBJ2-4,.,TRBV6-1,.,TGTGCCAGCAGTGGGCAAAAAGGGGACATTCAGTACTTC,CASSGQKGDIQYF
TRBJ1-4,TRBD1,TRBV5-1,.,TGCGCCAGCAGCCTACAGGGGATTAATGAAAAACTGTTTTTT,CASSLQGINEKLFF
TRBJ2-7,TRBD1,TRBV5-6,.,TGTGCCAGCAGCCGGACAGGGTTTCGGGCCTACGAGCAGTACTTC,CASSRTGFRAYEQYF
TRBJ1-2,TRBD1,TRBV5-1,.,TGCGCCAGCAGCTCCGGACAGGGGTACGGCTACACCTTC,CASSSGQGYGYTF
TRBJ2-1,.,TRBV4-2,.,TGTGCCAGCAGCCAAGGGCTAGCCCCCTACAATGAAGGTGAGCAGTTCTTC,CASSQGLAPYNEGEQFF
TRBJ2-6,.,TRBV28,.,TGTGCCAGCAGTTCTGGTACGGCTGGGGCCAACGTCCTGACTTTC,CASSSGTAGANVLTF
TRBJ2-3,.,TRBV7-9,.,TGTGCCAGCAGCTCCCAATCCACAGATACGCAGTATTTT,CASSSQSTDTQYF
TRBJ2-7,.,TRBV5-4,.,TGTGCCAGCAGCTTTCATACCTACGAGCAGTACTTC,CASSFHTYEQYF
TRBJ2-1,.,TRBV9,.,TGTGCCAGCAGCGTCGTACCATGGGCTACAGAGCAGTTCTTC,CASSVVPWATEQFF
TRBJ1-5,.,TRBV7-8,.,TGTGCCAGCAGCTTAGCACAGGCTGGGAGGCAGCCCCAGCATTTT,CASSLAQAGRQPQHF
TRBJ1-5,.,TRBV28,.,TGTGCCAGCAGTTCCCCGGGGGAGGGGCATCAGCCCCAGCATTTT,CASSSPGEGHQPQHF
TRBJ2-7,.,TRBV18,few,TGTGCCAGCTCAGAACGACCAGAGTACGAGCAGTACTTC,CASSERPEYEQYF
TRBJ2-1,TRBD2,TRBV5-8,.,TGTGCCAGCAGCTCCCTTGGGGGGGGGAGTAGCGGTGAGCAGTTCTTC,CASSSLGGGSSGEQFF
TRBJ1-2,.,TRBV19,once,TGTGCCAGTAGTGTATTCGAAGGCACGGCGGCCTATGGCTACACCTTC,CASSVFEGTAAYGYTF
TRBJ1-2,.,TRBV7-3,.,TGTGCCAGCAGCTTCGACGGAGGGAATGGCTACACCTTC,CASSFDGGNGYTF
TRBJ2-2,TRBD2,TRBV19,.,TGTGCCAGTATCCGAATAGCGGGAGGGACCGGGGAGCTGTTTTTT,CASIRIAGGTGELFF
TRBJ2-2,.,TRBV5-8,.,TGTGCCAGCAGCTTGGAGCGAGGGAAGAACACCGGGGAGCTGTTTTTT,CASSLERGKNTGELFF
TRBJ2-6,.,TRBV28,.,TGTGCCAGCAGTTTCCCCGGCACACAGTGGGCCAACGTCCTGACTTTC,CASSFPGTQWANVLTF
TRBJ1-1,.,TRBV27,.,TGTGCCAGCAGCAGTCGGCGAATGAACACTGAAGCTTTCTTT,CASSSRRMNTEAFF